This T cell receptor beta chain was retrieved from a study of blood T cell repertoires in COVID-19. Sequencing was performed with immunoSEQ multiplex PCR; in TCRdb, only in-frame clones are kept and a portion is missing. The sample carries around 50,000 clones, roughly 90% recorded once. CDR1 and CDR2 from the germline V gene are SGHRS and YFSETQ. This CDR3 region has 13 residues. The V and J ends lost 3 bases and 7 bases, in that order; junction bases with no gene match: 2. This clonotype was sampled from a human donor in a cohort sampled during active COVID-19. Sequencing was carried out using peripheral blood. V and J are TRBV5-1 and TRBJ1-5, with TRBD1 matching over 9 bases. The CDR3 spells CASSWTGEQPQHF. Here the CDR3 DNA reads TGCGCCAGCAGCTGGACAGGGGAACAGCCCCAGCATTTT.